Below, 32 T cell receptor beta chains from the same sample are listed, as sequenced in a study of blood T cell repertoires in COVID-19 (dated by TCRdb to about 2020). Library prep was done by the immunoSEQ multiplex PCR assay. TCRdb took over this immuneACCESS table, retaining in-frame rearrangements with V and J assigned. Such tables are incomplete; in checked studies, under half of the missing clones stem from an unresolved V gene, and the remainder is unexplained. Across this sample there are 350,000 to 400,000 clones, with 80% to 90% seen only once. The ten largest make up roughly 2% of the sample. Sequencing was done on a sample of PBMCs or T cells enriched from blood (not recorded which). The origin of the receptors is a man aged 40-50 years in a cohort exposed to, infected with or recovered from COVID-19 (not recorded which).

CDR3 sequence: CASRYRGLGANVLTF. The CDR3 DNA sequence: TGTGCCAGCAGGTACAGGGGGCTAGGGGCCAACGTCCTGACTTTC. The chain joins TRBV28 to TRBJ2-6; 9 nucleotides agree with TRBD1. The germline V gene encodes CDR1 MDHEN and CDR2 SYDVKM. Trimming cost V 6 bases and J 4 bases; bases outside gene matches: 4. This CDR3 comprises 15 residues.

The CDR3 DNA is TGTGCCAGCAGCAAAGGCCGCGGGAGGGCCACAGATACGCAGTATTTT. It is translated as CASSKGRGRATDTQYF. V is TRBV21-1 and J is TRBJ2-3; the table names TRBD2, a call not compared with the DNA. TRBV21-1 is a pseudogene segment. The CDR3 covers 16 residues.

This chain connects TRBV25-1 to TRBJ2-3; TRBD1 is a possible D gene (5 bases). The V gene lost 4 bases and the J gene lost 3 bases, with 17 bases spanning the gap. Germline lookup yields CDR1 MGHDK and CDR2 SYGVNS. The CDR3 has 16 amino acids. DNA of the CDR3: TGTGCCAGCAGTGCCAGGGTATCGGCTTGGACAGATACGCAGTATTTT. It encodes CASSARVSAWTDTQYF.

The chain links TRBV9 to TRBJ2-1; maybe TRBD2 (7 bases). V shed 4 bases and J shed 3 bases, with 14 bases lying between them. Per the germline V gene, CDR1 is SGDLS and CDR2 is YYNGEE. This CDR3 region has 15 residues. The CDR3 nucleotides read TGTGCCAGCAGCCCGGGGGGCGTCCACTACAATGAGCAGTTCTTC. It is translated as CASSPGGVHYNEQFF.

In regard to this clone: The same CDR3 can be traced to other DNA sequences in this sample. The rearrangement joins TRBV27 to TRBJ1-1; D ambiguous. V was cut by 2 bases and J by 1 base, with 5 bases left in between. Per germline, CDR1 MNHEY and CDR2 SMNVEV (reference sequence). This CDR3 has 13 amino acids. The CDR3 DNA reads as TGTGCCAGCAGTTTAGGCCGGAACACTGAAGCTTTCTTT. This codes for CASSLGRNTEAFF.

This clone was seen once. The V gene is TRBV5-1, the J gene TRBJ2-5; D possibly corresponds to TRBD2 (6 bases). Germline V lookup: CDR1 SGHRS, CDR2 YFSETQ. This CDR3 is built from 13 residues. Trimming pared 5 bases from V and 1 base from J, leaving 9 bases between. CDR3 protein: CASRLATQETQYF. CDR3 nucleotides: TGCGCCAGCAGGCTAGCGACCCAAGAGACCCAGTACTTC.

V gene TRBV27 combines with J gene TRBJ1-2; 8 nucleotides agree with TRBD1. Germline V gene sequence: CDR1 MNHEY, CDR2 SMNVEV (reference sequence). CDR3 length equals 13 residues. Trimming at V came to 6 bases and at J to 5 bases, leaving 5 bases not matched to a gene. The CDR3 reads CASRAGGRYGYTF. DNA for the CDR3: TGTGCCAGCAGAGCAGGGGGCCGGTATGGCTACACCTTC.

The chain couples TRBV19 to TRBJ1-5; D is possibly TRBD1 (6 bases). V was cut by 3 bases and J by 4 bases, with 19 bases left in between. This CDR3 contains 17 residues. CDR1 and CDR2 from the germline V gene are LNHDA and SQIVND (reference sequence). The CDR3 sequence: CASSIVGQGSGNQPQHF. The DNA for the CDR3 is TGTGCCAGTAGTATTGTCGGCCAGGGGTCGGGGAATCAGCCCCAGCATTTT. The full variable domain, with the rest looked up from reference TRBV19 and TRBJ1-5, is DGGITQSPKYLFRKEGQNVTLSCEQNLNHDAMYWYRQDPGQGLRLIYYSQIVNDFQKGDIAEGYSVSREKKESFPLTVTSAQKNPTAFYLCASSIVGQGSGNQPQHFGDGTRLSIL.

The chain links TRBV5-1 to TRBJ1-2, with D perhaps TRBD1 (6 bases). Trimming shortened V by 4 bases and J by 5 bases, and 12 bases separated the two germline ends. The CDR3 extends over 13 amino acids. Germline assignment: CDR1 SGHRS and CDR2 YFSETQ. CDR3 sequence (DNA): TGCGCCAGCAGCGGGACGACAGGATATGGCTACACCTTC. Encoded protein: CASSGTTGYGYTF.

V is TRBV9 and J is TRBJ2-2; no clear D gene. This CDR3 region has 14 residues. Germline values: CDR1 SGDLS, CDR2 YYNGEE. V lost 4 bases and J lost 5, with 12 bases in between. The CDR3 DNA reads TGTGCCAGCAGCCGGAGCACGGATACCGGGGAGCTGTTTTTT. It codes for CASSRSTDTGELFF. The entire variable domain, with the rest obtained from reference TRBV9 and TRBJ2-2, is as follows: DSGVTQTPKHLITATGQRVTLRCSPRSGDLSVYWYQQSLDQGLQFLIQYYNGEERAKGNILERFSAQQFPDLHSELNLSSLELGDSALYFCASSRSTDTGELFFGEGSRLTVL.

This sequence joins TRBV27 and TRBJ2-3; D is perhaps TRBD2 (5 bases). Between the trimmed V and J ends, which lost 5 bases and 1 base, there was a span of 16 bases. Germline V gene sequence: CDR1 MNHEY, CDR2 SMNVEV (reference sequence). CDR3 length: 16 amino acids. Written as DNA, the CDR3 is TGTGCCAGCAGTCCACGGAGGAGACGAGGCACAGATACGCAGTATTTT. Translating gives CASSPRRRRGTDTQYF.

The V gene is TRBV7-9, the J gene TRBJ1-6, with D unclear. CDR1 and CDR2 from the germline V gene are SEHNR and FQNEAQ (reference sequence). V was clipped by 2 bases and J by 12 bases, with 8 bases between them. The CDR3 contains 12 residues. CDR3 protein: CASSLNGEPLHF. The DNA for the CDR3 is TGTGCCAGCAGCTTAAACGGAGAACCCCTCCACTTT.

CDR3 coding DNA: TGCAGCGTTGTTTCCGGGACAGGGGGCGAAGGCTATGGCTACACCTTC. Translated, it gives CSVVSGTGGEGYGYTF. The chain links TRBV29-1 to TRBJ1-2; TRBD1 matches 12 bases. CDR1 and CDR2 (germline): SQVTM, ANQGSEA. This CDR3 has 16 amino acids. V trimming: 4 bases; J trimming: 4 bases; junction bases outside the gene matches: 10.

The J gene is TRBJ2-1, the V gene TRBV6-5; no clear D gene. There are 14 residues in the CDR3. The germline V gene has CDR1 MNHEY and CDR2 SVGAGI. The V gene lost 10 bases and the J gene lost 8 bases, with 21 bases spanning the gap. The CDR3 reads CATRARSFNDEQFF. The CDR3 nucleotides read TGTGCCACTAGAGCTCGTAGTTTTAATGATGAGCAGTTCTTC.

The J gene is TRBJ1-1, the V gene TRBV19; no definite D call. CDR1 LNHDA and CDR2 SQIVND come from the germline V gene (reference sequence). Trimming took off 3 bases at V and 1 base at J, with 12 bases between the two ends. CDR3 length: 15 amino acids. CDR3: CASSILGGKNTEAFF. The CDR3 DNA reads as TGTGCCAGTAGTATTTTGGGAGGGAAGAACACTGAAGCTTTCTTT.

For this clone: Other DNA sequences in the sample encode the same CDR3. The V call is TRBV6-5, the J call TRBJ2-7, with 9 nucleotides matching TRBD2. The CDR3 consists of 13 residues. The V segment lost 8 bases and the J segment 4 bases; nucleotides outside the gene matches: 6. Germline V gives CDR1 MNHEY, CDR2 SVGAGI. The CDR3 bases are TGTGCCAGCCGCAGAGCGGGAGGTTACGAGCAGTACTTC. It encodes CASRRAGGYEQYF.

This chain joins TRBV18 and TRBJ2-2; 12 bases agree with TRBD2. Germline CDR1 and CDR2: KGHSH and LQKENI. After removal of 1 base from V and 8 bases from J, the junction contained 2 bases not matched to a gene. The CDR3 loop spans 15 amino acids. This CDR3 is CASSPRTSGKGELFF. CDR3 DNA: TGTGCCAGCTCACCACGGACTAGCGGGAAAGGGGAGCTGTTTTTT.

The chain combines TRBV6-5 with TRBJ2-2; TRBD1 agrees at 7 bases. The CDR3 runs to 15 residues. The germline V gene encodes CDR1 MNHEY and CDR2 SVGAGI. J was trimmed by 7 bases and V by 8 bases; bases with no gene match: 13. In nucleotides, the CDR3 is TGTGCCAGCGTTCAGAGACAGGGAACCGGCGGGGAGCTGTTTTTT. Its protein is CASVQRQGTGGELFF.

The V and J genes are TRBV6-5 and TRBJ1-1; tentative D call: TRBD1 (5 bases). This CDR3 comprises 14 residues. Trimming stripped 5 bases from V and 1 base from J, with 11 bases between. Germline V lookup: CDR1 MNHEY, CDR2 SVGAGI. The CDR3 spells CASSQRTGNTEAFF. The CDR3 bases are TGTGCCAGCAGTCAAAGAACAGGGAACACTGAAGCTTTCTTT.

The chain is built from TRBV6-5 and TRBJ1-1; no firm D call. CDR1 and CDR2 from the germline V gene are MNHEY and SVGAGI. The CDR3 totals 13 residues. With 0 bases removed from V and 1 base from J, the gap between germline ends came to 3 bases. CDR3 in DNA: TGTGCCAGCAGTTACTCGGCGAACACTGAAGCTTTCTTT. Its protein product is CASSYSANTEAFF.

The chain carries TRBV6-6 and TRBJ2-7; TRBD2 agrees at 8 bases. With 5 bases clipped from V and 2 bases from J, the junction kept 14 bases outside the gene matches. There are 17 residues in the CDR3. Germline V lookup: CDR1 MNHNY, CDR2 SVGAGI (reference sequence). CDR3 protein: CASSPGGATSLAYEQYF. The CDR3 DNA sequence: TGTGCCAGCAGTCCCGGGGGGGCTACCTCCCTCGCCTACGAGCAGTACTTC.

The chain links TRBV5-1 to TRBJ2-2, with 10 nucleotides matching TRBD2. The CDR3 extends over 15 amino acids. The V and J ends lost 4 bases and 6 bases, in that order; junction bases with no gene match: 6. Germline V CDR1 and CDR2: SGHRS, YFSETQ. The CDR3 nucleotides are TGCGCCAGCAGCAACCTAGCGGGAGCGTCCGGGGAGCTGTTTTTT. Its protein product is CASSNLAGASGELFF. Full variable domain (missing parts from reference TRBV5-1 and TRBJ2-2): KAGVTQTPRYLIKTRGQQVTLSCSPISGHRSVSWYQQTPGQGLQFLFEYFSETQRNKGNFPGRFSGRQFSNSRSEMNVSTLELGDSALYLCASSNLAGASGELFFGEGSRLTVL.

This chain joins TRBV19 and TRBJ1-5; D possibly corresponds to TRBD1 (6 bases). The CDR3 length is 18 residues. Germline-derived CDR1 and CDR2 are LNHDA and SQIVND (reference sequence). V lost 3 bases and J 0 bases, leaving 18 bases between the germline ends. The CDR3 DNA sequence: TGTGCCAGTAGTATGACGCCGACAGGTTCTTATAGCAATCAGCCCCAGCATTTT. The encoded protein is CASSMTPTGSYSNQPQHF.

This clone was counted once. The chain recombines TRBV3-1 (or the pseudogene TRBV3-2) with TRBJ2-7, with 8 nucleotides matching TRBD1. Per germline, CDR1 LGHDT and CDR2 YNNKEL (reference sequence). This CDR3 is built from 13 residues. V gave up 4 bases and J gave up 2 bases; unmatched junction bases: 1. CDR3 sequence (DNA): TGTGCCAGCAGCCGGACAGGGCCCTACGAGCAGTACTTC. Its translation: CASSRTGPYEQYF.

The V gene is TRBV7-7, the J gene TRBJ2-3; 9 positions match TRBD2. This CDR3 spans 15 amino acids. The germline gives CDR1 SSHAT, CDR2 FNYEAQ (reference sequence). V trimming: 3 bases; J trimming: 5 bases; junction bases outside the gene matches: 6. The CDR3 loop is CASSFSGRGIDTQYF. Here the CDR3 DNA reads TGTGCCAGCAGCTTTAGCGGGAGAGGTATAGATACGCAGTATTTT.

The chain employs TRBV30 and TRBJ2-2; TRBD1 matches at 10 bases. CDR1 and CDR2 from the germline V gene are GTSNPN and SVGIG (reference sequence). V dropped 3 bases and J dropped 7; count of bases not matched to a gene: 17. The length of the CDR3 is 18 residues. The CDR3 here is CAWRRDRGRREFYGELFF. Written as DNA, the CDR3 is TGTGCCTGGAGGCGAGACAGGGGGCGGCGGGAGTTCTACGGGGAGCTGTTTTTT.

The rearrangement uses TRBV27 and TRBJ1-1; no firm D call. Trimming left V 8 bases short and J 1 base short, with 11 bases between. Germline lookup yields CDR1 MNHEY and CDR2 SMNVEV (reference sequence). The CDR3 spans 13 residues. The CDR3 sequence is CASYKLGNTEAFF. Written as DNA, the CDR3 is TGTGCCAGCTATAAGCTTGGGAACACTGAAGCTTTCTTT.

To note about this clone: Distinct nucleotide sequences in the sample also encode this CDR3. V usage is TRBV5-1 and J usage is TRBJ1-2; D gene unclear. CDR1 and CDR2 (germline): SGHRS, YFSETQ. This CDR3 comprises 13 residues. V lost 2 bases, J lost 3 bases, and 8 bases lay in between. This chain's CDR3 is CASSLPGDYGYTF. In nucleotides, the CDR3 is TGCGCCAGCAGCTTACCAGGTGACTATGGCTACACCTTC.

The chain is built from TRBV5-1 and TRBJ2-5; the D gene is possibly TRBD2 (6 bases). Between the trimmed V and J ends, which lost 2 bases and 4 bases, there was a span of 15 bases. The CDR3 runs to 15 residues. CDR1 SGHRS and CDR2 YFSETQ come from the germline V gene. The CDR3 DNA follows: TGCGCCAGCAGCTTCTCCCCCCAAGCGGGAGAGACCCAGTACTTC. This sequence encodes CASSFSPQAGETQYF.

This chain uses TRBV4-1 with TRBJ2-1, with TRBD2 matching over 14 bases. After removal of 4 bases from V and 8 bases from J, the junction contained 7 bases not matched to a gene. The CDR3 has 16 amino acids. In germline, CDR1 is MGHRA, CDR2 YSYEKL. CDR3 nucleotides: TGCGCCAGCAGCCCGGAGACTAGCGGGAGGGCTCATGAGCAGTTCTTC. Amino acid sequence: CASSPETSGRAHEQFF.

The rearrangement uses TRBV5-8 and TRBJ2-7, with 13 bases aligning to TRBD2. Trimming at V came to 4 bases and at J to 1 base, leaving 2 bases not matched to a gene. CDR3 length: 15 residues. Looked up from germline, CDR1 is SGHTS and CDR2 is YDEGEE. The DNA for the CDR3 is TGTGCCAGCAGCCGGACTAGCGGGAGATCCTACGAGCAGTACTTC. It codes for CASSRTSGRSYEQYF. Combining the CDR3 with reference TRBV5-8 and TRBJ2-7 gives the whole variable domain EAGVTQSPTHLIKTRGQQATLRCSPISGHTSVYWYQQALGLGLQFLLWYDEGEERNRGNFPPRFSGRQFPNYSSELNVNALELEDSALYLCASSRTSGRSYEQYFGPGTRLTVT.

Only one count was recorded for this clone. This chain uses TRBV29-1 with TRBJ2-5; maybe TRBD1 (6 bases). CDR1 is SQVTM and CDR2 is ANQGSEA in the germline V gene. The germline V and J ends were trimmed by 3 bases and 2 bases, with 13 bases remaining between them. CDR3 length: 14 residues. CDR3 sequence reads: CSVDSWGRQETQYF. The CDR3 nucleotides are TGCAGCGTTGACAGCTGGGGGCGTCAAGAGACCCAGTACTTC. Using reference TRBV29-1 and TRBJ2-5 for the parts outside the CDR3, the full variable domain is SAVISQKPSRDICQRGTSLTIQCQVDSQVTMMFWYRQQPGQSLTLIATANQGSEATYESGFVIDKFPISRPNLTFSTLTVSNMSPEDSSIYLCSVDSWGRQETQYFGPGTRLLVL.